These T cell receptor beta chains were read from a single sample in a study of blood T cell repertoires in COVID-19. Method: immunoSEQ multiplex PCR; TCRdb's copy keeps in-frame clones and lacks some. The sample contains approximately 250,000 clones, 75% to 90% of which appear only once. Source material: peripheral blood. These receptors all stem from a woman in her 70s with COVID-19, enrolled during active disease. The CDR3 runs from the conserved cysteine through the conserved F or W. A D gene is named only where the DNA matches it firmly. The size field is filled for only some rows; it gives once, few, many or a size class.

CDR3aa: CASRTSLGEQYF
CDR3nt: TGTGCCAGCCGAACTAGTCTTGGCGAGCAGTACTTC
j_gene: TRBJ2-7
v_gene: TRBV11-2
d_gene: -
abundance: few

CDR3aa: CASSGSRTGGTEAFF
CDR3nt: TGCGCCAGCAGTGGTTCCCGAACAGGGGGCACTGAAGCTTTCTTT
j_gene: TRBJ1-1
v_gene: TRBV10-1
d_gene: TRBD1
abundance: -

CDR3aa: CASSLWTGPYGYTF
CDR3nt: TGTGCCAGCAGCCTTTGGACAGGACCCTATGGCTACACCTTC
j_gene: TRBJ1-2
v_gene: TRBV5-8
d_gene: TRBD1
abundance: -

CDR3aa: CASSLVRSSTNTEAFF
CDR3nt: TGTGCCAGCAGCTTGGTTAGGAGCTCTACGAACACTGAAGCTTTCTTT
j_gene: TRBJ1-1
v_gene: TRBV5-6
d_gene: -
abundance: -

CDR3aa: CASSLRGSNQPQHF
CDR3nt: TGTGCCAGCAGCTTAAGGGGGAGCAATCAGCCCCAGCATTTT
j_gene: TRBJ1-5
v_gene: TRBV7-9
d_gene: -
abundance: -

CDR3aa: CAISESITNSGANVLTF
CDR3nt: TGTGCCATCAGTGAGTCGATAACTAACTCTGGGGCCAACGTCCTGACTTTC
j_gene: TRBJ2-6
v_gene: TRBV10-3
d_gene: -
abundance: -

CDR3aa: CASSYGGYEQYF
CDR3nt: TGTGCCAGCAGTTATGGAGGCTACGAGCAGTACTTC
j_gene: TRBJ2-7
v_gene: TRBV28
d_gene: -
abundance: -

CDR3aa: CASSKYRDSSYEQYF
CDR3nt: TGTGCCAGCAGCAAATACCGGGACTCCTCCTACGAGCAGTACTTC
j_gene: TRBJ2-7
v_gene: TRBV7-2
d_gene: -
abundance: once

CDR3aa: CASSQRGAVYGYTF
CDR3nt: TGCGCCAGCAGCCAACGGGGGGCGGTTTATGGCTACACCTTC
j_gene: TRBJ1-2
v_gene: TRBV4-3
d_gene: -
abundance: -

CDR3aa: CASSYPAGGPSDTQYF
CDR3nt: TGTGCCAGCAGTTACCCCGCGGGGGGGCCATCAGATACGCAGTATTTT
j_gene: TRBJ2-3
v_gene: TRBV6-2/TRBV6-3
d_gene: TRBD2
abundance: -